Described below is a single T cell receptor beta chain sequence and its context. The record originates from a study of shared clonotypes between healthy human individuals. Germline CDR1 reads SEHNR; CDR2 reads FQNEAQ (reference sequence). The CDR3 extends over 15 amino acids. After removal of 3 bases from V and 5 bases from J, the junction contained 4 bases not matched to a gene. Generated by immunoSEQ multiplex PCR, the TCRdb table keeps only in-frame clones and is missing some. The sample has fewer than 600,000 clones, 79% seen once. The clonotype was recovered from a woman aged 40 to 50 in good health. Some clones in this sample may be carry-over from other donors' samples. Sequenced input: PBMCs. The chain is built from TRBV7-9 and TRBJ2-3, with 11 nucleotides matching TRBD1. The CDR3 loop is CASSLGDRGKDTQYF. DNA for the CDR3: TGTGCCAGCAGCTTGGGGGACAGGGGGAAAGATACGCAGTATTTT.